These T cell receptor beta chains were read from a single sample in a study of T cell changes during pregnancy in multiple sclerosis. Here immunoSEQ multiplex PCR was the method, and the copy in TCRdb shows in-frame clones only, minus some. Here the sample spans 74,000 or so clones, more than 90% being singletons. The input for sequencing was CD4+ T cells from peripheral blood mononuclear cells, taken before pregnancy. These receptors were collected from a female donor with multiple sclerosis, enrolled in a pregnancy study. The CDR3 runs from the conserved cysteine through the conserved F or W. A D gene is named only where the DNA matches it firmly. Clone size is not always given. Where it is, it says once, few, many or a class for expanded clones.

v_gene,len,abundance,j_gene,d_gene,CDR3aa,CDR3nt
TRBV10-3,17,once,TRBJ1-2,TRBD1,CATSVPPQGTGNYGYTF,TGTGCCACCTCCGTCCCACCACAGGGGACCGGGAACTATGGCTACACCTTC
TRBV21-1,14,NA,TRBJ1-1,NA,CARNGGGPNTEAFF,TGTGCCCGCAATGGGGGGGGCCCGAACACTGAAGCTTTCTTT
TRBV5-1,16,NA,TRBJ2-2,TRBD2,CASSGSGGQNTGELFF,TGCGCCAGCAGTGGTAGCGGGGGCCAGAACACCGGGGAGCTGTTTTTT
TRBV28,14,once,TRBJ2-7,TRBD2,CASSFSGRKDEQYF,TGTGCCAGCAGTTTTAGCGGGAGAAAAGACGAGCAGTACTTC
TRBV5-1,16,NA,TRBJ2-5,TRBD1,CASSFTGGSGGETQYF,TGCGCCAGCAGCTTTACAGGGGGCAGTGGAGGAGAGACCCAGTACTTC
TRBV5-4,11,NA,TRBJ2-5,NA,CASSFYETQYF,TGTGCCAGCAGCTTCTATGAGACCCAGTACTTC
TRBV5-4,15,NA,TRBJ2-3,TRBD2,CASSLGLAGADTQYF,TGTGCCAGCAGCTTGGGCCTAGCGGGGGCAGATACGCAGTATTTT
TRBV6-6,16,NA,TRBJ2-7,TRBD2,CASSYPGVAGYYEQYF,TGTGCCAGCAGTTACCCCGGGGTAGCGGGGTACTACGAGCAGTACTTC
TRBV27,16,once,TRBJ1-1,TRBD1,CASSTRWDRGNTEAFF,TGTGCCAGCAGTACCCGCTGGGACAGGGGAAACACTGAAGCTTTCTTT
TRBV27,15,NA,TRBJ1-5,NA,CASPVNEDSNQPQHF,TGTGCCAGCCCCGTGAACGAGGATAGCAATCAGCCCCAGCATTTT
TRBV6-5,15,once,TRBJ2-1,TRBD2,CASSYLSGRAGEQFF,TGTGCCAGCAGTTATTTAAGCGGGAGGGCCGGTGAGCAGTTCTTC
TRBV25-1,14,NA,TRBJ1-2,TRBD1,CASSEPGQDYGYTF,TGTGCCAGCAGTGAACCGGGACAGGATTATGGCTACACCTTC
TRBV7-2,15,NA,TRBJ2-2,NA,CASRETGIGAGELFF,TGTGCCAGCAGGGAAACAGGGATCGGGGCCGGGGAGCTGTTTTTT
TRBV5-1,15,NA,TRBJ1-2,NA,CASSPGQPLSYGYTF,TGCGCCAGCAGCCCCGGACAGCCTCTTAGCTATGGCTACACCTTC
TRBV7-9,14,NA,TRBJ2-7,TRBD1,CASSVTGTAYEQYF,TGTGCCAGCAGCGTGACCGGGACAGCCTACGAGCAGTACTTC
TRBV2,14,NA,TRBJ1-6,NA,CASIPGGYNSPLHF,TGTGCCAGCATCCCGGGGGGGTATAATTCACCCCTCCACTTT
TRBV27,14,NA,TRBJ1-1,TRBD1,CASTRQGGGTEAFF,TGTGCCAGCACCCGACAGGGGGGAGGCACTGAAGCTTTCTTT
TRBV10-3,15,NA,TRBJ2-3,TRBD2,CAISPAGGQGNTQYF,TGTGCCATCAGTCCTGCGGGGGGCCAAGGAAATACGCAGTATTTT
TRBV28,15,NA,TRBJ2-1,TRBD2,CASSLTSGSYNEQFF,TGTGCCAGCAGTTTAACTAGCGGGAGCTACAATGAGCAGTTCTTC
TRBV19,14,NA,TRBJ2-2,NA,CASSFPRDPGELFF,TGTGCCAGTAGTTTCCCCCGGGATCCCGGGGAGCTGTTTTTT
TRBV7-7,15,NA,TRBJ2-2,NA,CASSLGQGNTGELFF,TGTGCCAGCAGCTTAGGGCAGGGTAACACCGGGGAGCTGTTTTTT
TRBV19,14,NA,TRBJ2-1,TRBD2,CASSEAGGPIYQFF,TGTGCCAGTAGTGAGGCGGGGGGGCCGATCTATCAGTTCTTC
TRBV5-4,16,NA,TRBJ2-5,TRBD2,CASSLELAETQETQYF,TGTGCCAGCAGCTTAGAACTAGCGGAGACCCAAGAGACCCAGTACTTC
TRBV10-3,14,NA,TRBJ1-2,TRBD1,CAISESRTGESYTF,TGTGCCATCAGTGAGTCAAGGACAGGGGAGAGCTACACCTTC
TRBV28,14,NA,TRBJ1-1,TRBD1,CASQPGQGVTEAFF,TGTGCCAGCCAACCGGGACAGGGGGTCACTGAAGCTTTCTTT
TRBV30,14,NA,TRBJ1-2,NA,CAWSVHRERIGYTF,TGTGCCTGGAGTGTACACAGGGAGAGAATAGGCTACACCTTC
TRBV28,18,NA,TRBJ2-3,TRBD2,CASSLLGAGLAATDTQYF,TGTGCCAGCAGTTTATTGGGGGCAGGACTAGCGGCCACAGATACGCAGTATTTT
TRBV5-1,15,NA,TRBJ2-3,NA,CASSVRQYQQDTQYF,TGCGCCAGCAGCGTTCGACAGTACCAACAAGATACGCAGTATTTT
TRBV5-1,19,NA,TRBJ2-7,TRBD2,CASSQPGLAGGDWRYEQYF,TGCGCCAGCAGCCAACCGGGACTAGCGGGAGGGGATTGGCGTTACGAGCAGTACTTC
TRBV10-3,17,NA,TRBJ2-6,NA,CAISEPQGLSGANVLTF,TGTGCCATCAGTGAGCCACAGGGTCTCTCTGGGGCCAACGTCCTGACTTTC
TRBV5-1,15,NA,TRBJ1-4,NA,CASSFVAGTNEKLFF,TGCGCCAGCAGCTTTGTTGCGGGAACTAATGAAAAACTGTTTTTT
TRBV9,13,NA,TRBJ2-5,NA,CASSVGGEETQYF,TGTGCCAGCAGCGTAGGCGGAGAAGAGACCCAGTACTTC
TRBV19,12,NA,TRBJ1-1,NA,CASVNDRVEAFF,TGTGCCAGTGTGAATGACAGAGTTGAAGCTTTCTTT
TRBV2,15,NA,TRBJ1-1,TRBD1,CASRIRQGANTEAFF,TGTGCCAGCAGGATTCGACAGGGGGCGAACACTGAAGCTTTCTTT
TRBV30,13,NA,TRBJ1-5,NA,CAWSGQLNQPQHF,TGTGCCTGGAGCGGACAGCTTAATCAGCCCCAGCATTTT
TRBV6-5,15,NA,TRBJ2-7,NA,CASSYSRGRSYEQYF,TGTGCCAGCAGTTACTCCAGGGGAAGGAGCTACGAGCAGTACTTC
TRBV5-1,18,NA,TRBJ1-1,TRBD1,CASSFHGTGVIRDTEAFF,TGCGCCAGCAGCTTCCACGGGACAGGGGTAATAAGAGACACTGAAGCTTTCTTT
TRBV28,14,once,TRBJ2-7,TRBD1,CASSRDRVVDEQYF,TGTGCCAGTTCCCGGGACAGGGTGGTCGACGAGCAGTACTTC
TRBV5-1,16,NA,TRBJ1-3,NA,CASSLANPGAGNTIYF,TGCGCCAGCAGCTTGGCCAATCCAGGGGCTGGAAACACCATATATTTT
TRBV7-8,15,NA,TRBJ2-5,NA,CASSFRDIPRGTQYF,TGTGCCAGCAGCTTCCGGGACATCCCCCGGGGGACCCAGTACTTC
TRBV6-6,15,once,TRBJ2-5,NA,CASSYSRNRGETQYF,TGTGCCAGCAGTTACTCCCGGAACCGGGGAGAGACCCAGTACTTC
TRBV10-3,14,once,TRBJ1-6,NA,CAIFSGRENSPLHF,TGTGCCATCTTCTCAGGACGGGAAAATTCACCCCTCCACTTT